This entry describes one T cell receptor beta chain. The antigen is unknown. TCR beta CDR3 sequences were amplified from RNA transcripts. The TCR CDR3 was amplified in a first-round RT-PCR using the HTBI primer set. In TCRdb, the multiplex PCR reads were re-called with MiXCR into one record per CDR3 protein. The repertoire has 600,000 to 800,000 distinct CDR3 sequences, over 35% of them found once; the top ten carry more than 25%. The data belong to a study of T cells in Graves' hyperthyroidism and ophthalmopathy. Regarding the study as a whole: The model identified upcoming ophthalmopathy a median approximately 6.4 months ahead of onset.

Germline V gene data show CDR1 as ENHRY and CDR2 as SYGVKD. Trimming removed 0 bases from V and 7 bases from J, with 12 bases in between. The CDR3 runs 15 residues. The hyperthyroidism patients had all been newly diagnosed, and their disease duration was under 2 months. Their ages ranged from 18 to 65 years. The clonotype originates from a woman in her thirties or forties with Graves' hyperthyroidism. The V call is TRBV10-3, the J call TRBJ2-2; TRBD1 might be the D (5 bases). Source material: blood. CDR3 DNA: TGTGCCATCAGTGAGTCCTTGAGCAGGGACGGGGAGCTGTTTTTT. This codes for CAISESLSRDGELFF.